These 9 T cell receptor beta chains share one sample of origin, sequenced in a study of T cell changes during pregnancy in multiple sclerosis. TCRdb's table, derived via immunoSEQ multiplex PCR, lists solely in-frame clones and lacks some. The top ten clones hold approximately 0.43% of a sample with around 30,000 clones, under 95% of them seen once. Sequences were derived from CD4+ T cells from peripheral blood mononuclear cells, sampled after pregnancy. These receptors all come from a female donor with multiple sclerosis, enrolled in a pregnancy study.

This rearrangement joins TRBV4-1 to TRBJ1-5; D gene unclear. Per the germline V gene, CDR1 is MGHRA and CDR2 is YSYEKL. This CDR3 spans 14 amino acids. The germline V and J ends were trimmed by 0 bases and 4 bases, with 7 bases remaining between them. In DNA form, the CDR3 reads TGCGCCAGCAGCCAAGAGAGGGAAAATCAGCCCCAGCATTTT. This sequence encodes CASSQERENQPQHF.

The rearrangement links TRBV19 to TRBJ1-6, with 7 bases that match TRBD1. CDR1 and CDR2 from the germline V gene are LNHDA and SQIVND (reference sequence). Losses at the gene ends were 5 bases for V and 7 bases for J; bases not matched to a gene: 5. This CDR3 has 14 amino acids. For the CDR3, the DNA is TGTGCCAGTAGTCTAGGCAGGGGGAATTCACCCCTCCACTTT. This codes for CASSLGRGNSPLHF.

CDR3 amino acids: CASSSGTARNEKLFF. CDR3 bases: TGTGCCAGCAGTTCCGGGACAGCCAGAAATGAAAAACTGTTTTTT. This chain joins TRBV6-6 and TRBJ1-4, with 7 positions matching TRBD1. Losses at the gene ends were 4 bases for V and 5 bases for J; bases not matched to a gene: 7. CDR3 size: 15 residues. Germline V lookup: CDR1 MNHNY, CDR2 SVGAGI (reference sequence).

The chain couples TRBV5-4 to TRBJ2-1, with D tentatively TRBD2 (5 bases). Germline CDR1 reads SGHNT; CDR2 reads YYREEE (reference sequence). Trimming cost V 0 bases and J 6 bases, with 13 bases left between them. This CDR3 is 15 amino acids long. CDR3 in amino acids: CASSLAGSVLNEQFF. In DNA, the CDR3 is TGTGCCAGCAGCTTGGCGGGAAGCGTACTCAATGAGCAGTTCTTC. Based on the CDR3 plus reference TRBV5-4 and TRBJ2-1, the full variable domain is ETGVTQSPTHLIKTRGQQVTLRCSSQSGHNTVSWYQQALGQGPQFIFQYYREEENGRGNFPPRFSGLQFPNYSSELNVNALELDDSALYLCASSLAGSVLNEQFFGPGTRLTVL.

This chain's CDR3 is CASSIYRGVTDTQYF. The DNA for the CDR3 is TGTGCCAGTAGTATCTATCGGGGGGTCACAGATACGCAGTATTTT. The rearrangement links TRBV19 to TRBJ2-3, with 7 nucleotides matching TRBD2. Per the germline V gene, CDR1 is LNHDA and CDR2 is SQIVND (reference sequence). The ends lost 3 bases at V and 2 bases at J; junction bases unmatched: 5. CDR3 length: 15 residues.

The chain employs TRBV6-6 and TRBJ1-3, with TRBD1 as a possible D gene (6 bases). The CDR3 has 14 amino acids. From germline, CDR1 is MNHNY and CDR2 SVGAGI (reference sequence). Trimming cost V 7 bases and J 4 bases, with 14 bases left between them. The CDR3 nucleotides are TGTGCCAGCAACCTGGGGGCCCCCGGAAACACCATATATTTT. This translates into CASNLGAPGNTIYF.

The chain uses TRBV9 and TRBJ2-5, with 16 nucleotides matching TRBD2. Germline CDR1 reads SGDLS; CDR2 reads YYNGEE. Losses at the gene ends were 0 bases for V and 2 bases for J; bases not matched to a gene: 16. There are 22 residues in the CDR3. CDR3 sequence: CASSVAAGGPGTSGGGQETQYF. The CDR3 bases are TGTGCCAGCAGCGTAGCGGCCGGGGGCCCCGGGACTAGCGGGGGGGGGCAAGAGACCCAGTACTTC.

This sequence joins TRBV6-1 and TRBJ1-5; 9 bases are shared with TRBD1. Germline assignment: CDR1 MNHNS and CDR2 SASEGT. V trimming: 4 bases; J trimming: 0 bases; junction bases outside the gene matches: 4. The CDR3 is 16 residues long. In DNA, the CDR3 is TGTGCCAGCAGTGGGGACAGGGCCGTTAGCAATCAGCCCCAGCATTTT. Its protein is CASSGDRAVSNQPQHF.

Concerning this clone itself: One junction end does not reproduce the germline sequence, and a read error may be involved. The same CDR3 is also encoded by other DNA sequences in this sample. The CDR3 coding sequence is TGTGCCTGGAGTGCAGGGTTTCCCAACTATGGCTACACCTTT. Translated: CAWSAGFPNYGYTF. The genes are TRBV30 and TRBJ1-2, with TRBD1 as a possible D gene (5 bases). This CDR3 has 14 amino acids. Looked up from germline, CDR1 is GTSNPN and CDR2 is SVGIG (reference sequence).